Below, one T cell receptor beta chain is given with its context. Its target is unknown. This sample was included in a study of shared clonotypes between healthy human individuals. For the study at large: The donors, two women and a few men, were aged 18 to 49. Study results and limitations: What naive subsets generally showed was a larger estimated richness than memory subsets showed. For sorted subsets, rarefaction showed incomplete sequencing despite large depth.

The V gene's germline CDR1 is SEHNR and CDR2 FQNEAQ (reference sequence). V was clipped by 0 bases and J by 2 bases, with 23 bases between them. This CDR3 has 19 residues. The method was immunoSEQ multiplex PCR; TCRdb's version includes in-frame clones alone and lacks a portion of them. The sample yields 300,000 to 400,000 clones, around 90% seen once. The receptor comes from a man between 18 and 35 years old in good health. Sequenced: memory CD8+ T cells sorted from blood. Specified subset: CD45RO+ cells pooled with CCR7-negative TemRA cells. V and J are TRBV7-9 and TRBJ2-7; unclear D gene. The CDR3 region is CASSLALITWNLSPYEQYF. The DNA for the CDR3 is TGTGCCAGCAGCTTAGCGTTGATTACCTGGAATCTGTCTCCCTACGAGCAGTACTTC.